The 30 T cell receptor beta chains below come from one sample, sequenced in a study of blood T cell repertoires in COVID-19. Generated by immunoSEQ multiplex PCR, the TCRdb table keeps only in-frame clones and is missing some. The table shows approximately 270,000 clones, with about 89% occurring only once. The specimen sequenced was peripheral blood. These receptors all stem from a man aged 50-60 years with acute or convalescent COVID-19.

J is TRBJ2-2 and V is TRBV7-9, with D tentatively TRBD2 (5 bases). The CDR3 consists of 14 residues. Germline V gives CDR1 SEHNR, CDR2 FQNEAQ (reference sequence). V dropped 3 bases and J dropped 0 bases, with 5 bases sitting between them. The CDR3: CASSFGANTGELFF. In DNA, the CDR3 is TGTGCCAGCAGCTTCGGGGCGAACACCGGGGAGCTGTTTTTT.

The chain joins TRBV19 to TRBJ1-5; D is perhaps TRBD1 (5 bases). Germline lookup yields CDR1 LNHDA and CDR2 SQIVND (reference sequence). This CDR3 has 14 amino acids. Trimming took 8 bases from V and 0 from J, leaving 11 bases between them. The DNA for the CDR3 is TGTGCCAGTTGGGGAGGGGCTAGCAATCAGCCCCAGCATTTT. Translating it yields CASWGGASNQPQHF.

The V gene is TRBV5-1, the J gene TRBJ2-2; tentative D call: TRBD1 (5 bases). The CDR3 totals 15 residues. Germline V gene lookup returns CDR1 SGHRS and CDR2 YFSETQ. V lost 9 bases, J lost 2 bases, and 17 bases lay in between. The CDR3 DNA reads as TGCGCCACCCAGAATGGGGCCTTTAACACCGGGGAGCTGTTTTTT. Encoded protein: CATQNGAFNTGELFF.

The chain combines TRBV25-1 with TRBJ2-5; 11 nucleotides match TRBD2. Trimming at V came to 10 bases and at J to 0 bases, leaving 7 bases not matched to a gene. CDR3 length: 15 residues. The V gene's germline CDR1 is MGHDK and CDR2 SYGVNS. DNA for the CDR3: TGTGCCACCATGAGACTAGCGGGGTACCAAGAGACCCAGTACTTC. This gives the protein CATMRLAGYQETQYF.

This clone appeared a few times. The junction departs from germline at one end; a sequencing error may be responsible. V usage is TRBV19 and J usage is TRBJ2-7; the D gene is possibly TRBD2 (6 bases). The CDR3 covers 13 residues. Germline CDR1 reads LNHDA; CDR2 reads SQIVND (reference sequence). CDR3 sequence: CATSSGPFYEQYF. The CDR3 DNA follows: TGTGCCACTAGTAGCGGTCCTTTCTACGAGCAGTACTTC.

The chain carries TRBV10-3 and TRBJ2-3; perhaps TRBD2 as D (5 bases). CDR3 length equals 15 residues. Germline V lookup: CDR1 ENHRY, CDR2 SYGVKD. V was shortened by 5 bases and J by 0 bases, with 12 bases between the two germline ends. The CDR3 sequence is CAISNGLYSTDTQYF. CDR3 nucleotides: TGTGCCATCAGTAACGGACTTTATAGCACAGATACGCAGTATTTT.

This chain connects TRBV18 to TRBJ2-3, with D unresolved. The CDR3 covers 15 residues. V lost 4 bases, J lost 0 bases, and 11 bases lay in between. Germline V CDR1 and CDR2: KGHSH, LQKENI. CDR3 in amino acids: CASSLVHASTDTQYF. CDR3 nucleotide sequence: TGTGCCAGCTCACTCGTACACGCCAGCACAGATACGCAGTATTTT.

The chain has TRBV28 and TRBJ1-2; TRBD1 aligns across 8 bases. CDR1 and CDR2 from the germline V gene are MDHEN and SYDVKM. The CDR3 loop spans 13 amino acids. V gave up 5 bases and J gave up 8 bases; unmatched junction bases: 7. The DNA for the CDR3 is TGTGCCAGCAGTCAGACAGGGGCCGGCGGCTACACCTTC. This translates into CASSQTGAGGYTF.

The rearrangement joins TRBV24-1 to TRBJ2-5; 7 bases line up with TRBD1. After removal of 2 bases from V and 4 bases from J, the junction contained 6 bases not matched to a gene. This CDR3 is built from 15 residues. Germline assignment: CDR1 KGHDR and CDR2 SFDVKD. The DNA of the CDR3 is TGTGCCACCAGTGATTCTGAGGGGGCAGGAGAGACCCAGTACTTC. This sequence encodes CATSDSEGAGETQYF.

The chain recombines TRBV6-5 with TRBJ1-2, with D tentatively TRBD1 (6 bases). Germline V gene lookup returns CDR1 MNHEY and CDR2 SVGAGI. CDR3 size: 15 residues. V lost 0 bases to trimming and J lost 4 bases, with 12 bases between them. The CDR3: CASSYSKTGRYGYTF. The CDR3 DNA is TGTGCCAGCAGTTACTCGAAGACAGGTCGCTATGGCTACACCTTC.

This clone came up once. The CDR3 loop reads CASRGQGNTGELFF. DNA for the CDR3: TGTGCCAGCAGGGGACAGGGAAACACCGGGGAGCTGTTTTTT. The chain recombines TRBV6-4 with TRBJ2-2, with 9 bases identical to TRBD1. V lost 6 bases and J lost 2; bases outside the gene matches: 1. CDR3 length: 14 residues. The germline V gene has CDR1 MRHNA and CDR2 SNTAGT.

The CDR3 loop reads CASNRDRGHQETQYF. The CDR3 nucleotides are TGTGCCAGCAACCGGGACAGGGGCCATCAAGAGACCCAGTACTTC. This chain uses TRBV2 with TRBJ2-5; 10 positions match TRBD1. J gave up 2 bases and V 7 bases, and 7 bases lay outside the gene matches. The CDR3 covers 15 residues. Looked up from germline, CDR1 is SNHLY and CDR2 is FYNNEI.

V usage is TRBV9 and J usage is TRBJ1-4; no firm D call. V was pared by 0 bases and J by 8 bases, with 14 bases between. Germline CDR1 reads SGDLS; CDR2 reads YYNGEE. This CDR3 comprises 15 residues. The CDR3 spells CASSVGTGYEEKLFF. The CDR3, as DNA: TGTGCCAGCAGCGTAGGAACGGGGTATGAGGAAAAACTGTTTTTT.

The V gene is TRBV16, the J gene TRBJ2-2, with 7 bases identical to TRBD1. CDR1 KGHSY and CDR2 FQNENV come from the germline V gene. With V trimmed by 3 bases and J by 1 base, 2 bases remained unmatched. The CDR3 totals 15 residues. The CDR3 coding sequence is TGTGCCAGCAGCCAGAGGACAGGGAACACCGGGGAGCTGTTTTTT. It is translated as CASSQRTGNTGELFF.

The rearrangement links TRBV6-5 to TRBJ2-4, with D perhaps TRBD1 (6 bases). This CDR3 is 13 amino acids long. The V end lost 8 bases, the J end lost 9 bases, and 17 bases lay between the germline ends. In germline, CDR1 is MNHEY, CDR2 SVGAGI. The CDR3 bases are TGTGCCAGCGGGACCAACAGGGAGAGCATTCAGTACTTC. Its protein product is CASGTNRESIQYF.

The chain recombines TRBV19 with TRBJ1-3; 8 bases match TRBD1. The CDR3 sequence is 16 residues long. Trimming at V came to 1 base and at J to 3 bases, leaving 5 bases not matched to a gene. CDR1 LNHDA and CDR2 SQIVND come from the germline V gene (reference sequence). CDR3 sequence (DNA): TGTGCCAGTAGTATAGTGCGACAGGGGATTGGAAACACCATATATTTT. It codes for CASSIVRQGIGNTIYF.

This rearrangement joins TRBV5-3 to TRBJ1-2; 8 nucleotides match TRBD1. TRBV5-3 is noted as an ORF with a role that remains uncertain. V lost 4 bases and J lost 4; bases outside the gene matches: 9. The CDR3 totals 15 residues. CDR3: CARSELDRDPYGYTF. CDR3 nucleotides: TGTGCCAGAAGCGAGCTGGACAGGGACCCCTATGGCTACACCTTC.

The chain employs TRBV11-2 and TRBJ1-5; D uncertain. Germline CDR1 and CDR2: SGHAT and FQNNGV. Trimming shortened V by 6 bases and J by 3 bases, and 3 bases separated the two germline ends. This CDR3 spans 11 amino acids. The DNA of the CDR3 is TGTGCCAGCAGGTACAATCAGCCCCAGCATTTT. This translates into CASRYNQPQHF.

V usage is TRBV19 and J usage is TRBJ1-6, with D hard to call. The CDR3 totals 15 residues. V was trimmed by 1 base and J by 6 bases, leaving 10 bases between them. The germline CDR1 and CDR2 sequences are LNHDA and SQIVND (reference sequence). The DNA for the CDR3 is TGTGCCAGTAGTATAGGAGGCAGTTCTAATTCACCCCTCCACTTT. It yields the protein CASSIGGSSNSPLHF.

The chain carries TRBV27 and TRBJ1-1; D is possibly TRBD1 (5 bases). The CDR3 runs to 13 residues. Between the trimmed V and J ends, which lost 5 bases and 10 bases, there was a span of 17 bases. CDR1 MNHEY and CDR2 SMNVEV come from the germline V gene (reference sequence). The DNA of the CDR3 is TGTGCCAGCAGTCCCGTAGCCTCCGGGGGAGCTTTCTTT. This translates into CASSPVASGGAFF.

The chain links TRBV7-9 to TRBJ1-2; a possible D gene is TRBD1 (6 bases). The V end lost 5 bases, the J end lost 4 bases, and 14 bases lay between the germline ends. From germline, CDR1 is SEHNR and CDR2 FQNEAQ (reference sequence). CDR3 length: 14 residues. The CDR3 coding sequence is TGTGCCAGCAGCCCTACAGGGTCGGTCTATGGCTACACCTTC. It specifies CASSPTGSVYGYTF.

This clone was counted once. The chain couples TRBV7-2 to TRBJ2-2; 8 bases align to TRBD1. CDR1 and CDR2 from the germline V gene are SGHTA and FQGNSA. The ends lost 1 base at V and 6 bases at J; junction bases unmatched: 7. CDR3 length equals 16 residues. CDR3 DNA: TGTGCCAGCAGCTTAGTCGGCAGGGGGCGCGCCGGGGAGCTGTTTTTT. Its translation: CASSLVGRGRAGELFF.

The chain uses TRBV9 and TRBJ2-1; 13 positions match TRBD2. Germline V CDR1 and CDR2: SGDLS, YYNGEE. The V gene end was trimmed by 5 bases and the J gene end by 2 bases; junction bases not matched to a gene: 19. The CDR3 totals 21 residues. CDR3 DNA: TGTGCCAGCAGGCAGCCAGCCAGAAATAGGACTAGCGGGGGAACCTACAATGAGCAGTTCTTC. Protein sequence: CASRQPARNRTSGGTYNEQFF.

The chain employs TRBV5-4 and TRBJ1-1; unclear D gene. This CDR3 region has 14 residues. Germline V lookup: CDR1 SGHNT, CDR2 YYREEE (reference sequence). V was cut by 4 bases and J by 0 bases, with 10 bases left in between. CDR3 coding DNA: TGTGCCAGCAGCCGACCAGACATGAACACTGAAGCTTTCTTT. Its translation is CASSRPDMNTEAFF.

The chain employs TRBV5-6 and TRBJ2-5; D unclear. From germline, CDR1 is SGHDT and CDR2 YYEEEE. CDR3 length: 13 residues. With 2 bases removed from V and 2 bases from J, the gap between germline ends came to 7 bases. CDR3 sequence reads: CASSLNWQETQYF. The CDR3, as DNA: TGTGCCAGCAGCTTAAACTGGCAAGAGACCCAGTACTTC.

This chain links TRBV7-3 with TRBJ2-2, with D unclear. From germline, CDR1 is SGHTA and CDR2 FQGTGA. Trimming took off 5 bases at V and 2 bases at J, with 3 bases between the two ends. This CDR3 has 12 residues. The CDR3 bases are TGTGCCAGCAGCATAAACACCGGGGAGCTGTTTTTT. Its translation: CASSINTGELFF.

The gene calls are TRBV29-1 and TRBJ1-2, with 11 bases identical to TRBD1. This CDR3 has 15 residues. CDR1 and CDR2 (germline): SQVTM, ANQGSEA. With V trimmed by 6 bases and J by 0 bases, 6 bases remained unmatched. CDR3 region: CSVGQGADANYGYTF. CDR3 sequence (DNA): TGCAGCGTCGGACAGGGGGCTGATGCTAACTATGGCTACACCTTC.

The V call is TRBV6-5, the J call TRBJ1-1; tentative D call: TRBD1 (6 bases). V lost 6 bases and J lost 5, with 16 bases in between. Germline V gives CDR1 MNHEY, CDR2 SVGAGI. The CDR3 spans 14 residues. The CDR3 sequence: CASRVPDRRTEAFF. In DNA, the CDR3 is TGTGCCAGCAGGGTTCCCGACAGGAGGACTGAAGCTTTCTTT.

V and J are TRBV2 and TRBJ1-1; 7 bases agree with TRBD1. The CDR3 sequence is 13 residues long. Germline CDR1 is SNHLY and CDR2 is FYNNEI. V shed 1 base and J 10 bases; nucleotides not matched to a gene: 6. CDR3 region: CASSEGGTAGAFF. The CDR3 nucleotides are TGTGCCAGCAGTGAAGGGGGGACAGCGGGAGCTTTCTTT.

This rearrangement joins TRBV19 to TRBJ2-3; 10 bases fit TRBD2. CDR3 length equals 15 residues. The V and J ends lost 3 bases and 6 bases, in that order; junction bases with no gene match: 6. The germline V gene encodes CDR1 LNHDA and CDR2 SQIVND (reference sequence). DNA of the CDR3: TGTGCCAGTAGTATCAGCGGGGGGGACGGGGATACGCAGTATTTT. This encodes CASSISGGDGDTQYF.